Listed below are T cell receptor beta chains from one sample, sequenced in a study of T cells in Graves' hyperthyroidism and ophthalmopathy. A single record per CDR3 protein comes from TCRdb applying MiXCR to the multiplex PCR reads. Among 450,000 to 600,000 distinct CDR3 sequences, 13% to 15% were seen once, and the ten largest hold 14%. Specimen: blood. These receptors were collected from a woman between 40 and 55 years old with Graves' hyperthyroidism. The CDR3 runs from the conserved cysteine through the conserved F or W. The D gene is left open where the match is weak. Size tells how often a clone was seen (once, few, many) or the class of an expanded clone, and some rows leave it out.

NA,TRBV10-2,once,TRBJ2-3,CASGLRTSTDTQYF,TGCGCCAGCGGTCTACGGACGAGCACAGATACGCAGTATTTT
TRBD1,TRBV18,few,TRBJ2-4,CASSPQGALAKNIQYF,TGTGCCAGCTCACCACAGGGGGCCTTAGCCAAAAACATTCAGTACTTC
NA,TRBV19,few,TRBJ1-5,CASSPAQFSNQPQHF,TGTGCCAGTAGCCCAGCCCAGTTTAGCAATCAGCCCCAGCATTTT
NA,TRBV27,few,TRBJ2-7,CASSLRAYSYEQYF,TGTGCCAGCAGTTTAAGGGCCTACTCCTACGAGCAGTACTTC
TRBD2,TRBV29-1,few,TRBJ2-2,CSVAGLASGELFF,TGCAGCGTCGCCGGACTAGCATCCGGGGAGCTGTTTTTT
NA,TRBV15,NA,TRBJ2-3,CATSRPGTLSDTQYF,TGTGCCACCAGCAGGCCCGGCACCCTATCGGATACGCAGTATTTT
TRBD2,TRBV6-1,NA,TRBJ2-7,CASSKGLAGDEQYF,TGTGCCAGCAGTAAAGGACTAGCGGGCGACGAGCAGTACTTC
NA,TRBV30,many,TRBJ1-2,CAWSVSWGYGGYTF,TGTGCCTGGAGTGTATCCTGGGGGTATGGGGGCTACACCTTC
TRBD2,TRBV30,NA,TRBJ2-2,CASGGGGNTGELFF,TGTGCCTCGGGGGGTGGAGGGAACACCGGGGAGCTGTTTTTT
NA,TRBV20-1,NA,TRBJ1-4,CSARDFSESNEKLFF,TGCAGTGCTAGAGATTTTTCCGAGAGTAATGAAAAACTGTTTTTT
TRBD1,TRBV24-1,NA,TRBJ1-5,CATSDPIQGDQPQHF,TGTGCCACCAGTGATCCAATCCAGGGGGATCAGCCCCAGCATTTT
NA,TRBV6-5,many,TRBJ2-7,CASSYLGGYEQYF,TGTGCCAGCAGTTACTTAGGGGGGTACGAGCAGTACTTC
TRBD2,TRBV9,NA,TRBJ2-3,CASSPRGGTITDTQYF,TGTGCCAGCAGCCCTCGCGGGGGGACTATCACAGATACGCAGTATTTT
NA,TRBV4-1,NA,TRBJ2-1,CASSQSLSDYNEQFF,TGCGCCAGCAGCCAATCCCTAAGCGATTACAATGAGCAGTTCTTC
NA,TRBV28,many,TRBJ1-5,CASILGGATSNQPQHF,TGTGCCAGCATCTTGGGGGGGGCTACCAGCAATCAGCCCCAGCATTTT
NA,TRBV11-3,NA,TRBJ2-2,CASSLRTFSGELFF,TGTGCCAGCAGCCTCCGGACTTTTTCCGGGGAGCTGTTTTTT
TRBD2,TRBV7-2,few,TRBJ2-6,CASSISGRALSGANVLTF,TGTGCCAGCAGCATTAGCGGGAGGGCCCTCTCTGGGGCCAACGTCCTGACTTTC
NA,TRBV19,few,TRBJ1-6,CASSHDSVRWNSPLHF,TGTGCCAGCTCGCACGATTCGGTGCGGTGGAATTCACCCCTCCACTTT
NA,TRBV5-8,NA,TRBJ1-3,CATRGPNSGNTIYF,TGTGCCACCCGGGGGCCGAACTCTGGAAACACCATATATTTT
NA,TRBV28,many,TRBJ1-2,CASSLRKPADYGYTF,TGTGCCAGCAGTTTACGGAAGCCCGCTGACTATGGCTACACCTTC
TRBD1,TRBV11-2,many,TRBJ1-1,CASSVTDGTGNEAFF,TGTGCCAGCAGCGTAACCGACGGGACAGGCAATGAAGCTTTCTTT
NA,TRBV20-1,many,TRBJ2-3,CSANSGYEADTQYF,TGCAGTGCCAATAGCGGATACGAGGCAGATACGCAGTATTTT
TRBD1,TRBV27,NA,TRBJ2-3,CASSLPGQSTDTQYF,TGTGCCAGCAGTTTACCGGGACAGAGCACAGATACGCAGTATTTT
NA,TRBV2,many,TRBJ1-5,CASSELGSSGFNQPQHF,TGTGCCAGCAGTGAATTGGGTAGTAGCGGATTCAATCAGCCCCAGCATTTT
NA,TRBV5-1,many,TRBJ2-1,CASSLEEGPYNEQFF,TGCGCCAGCAGCTTGGAGGAGGGCCCCTACAATGAGCAGTTCTTC
NA,TRBV6-1,many,TRBJ2-1,CASSETAYNEQFF,TGTGCCAGCAGTGAAACGGCCTACAATGAGCAGTTCTTC
NA,TRBV6-1,many,TRBJ1-5,CASSEGAGRNQPQHF,TGTGCCAGCAGTGAAGGGGCAGGGAGGAATCAGCCCCAGCATTTT
TRBD2,TRBV28,NA,TRBJ2-2,CASGPHLLAGVIPTGELFF,TGTGCCAGCGGTCCCCATTTACTAGCGGGAGTAATTCCCACCGGGGAGCTGTTTTTT
NA,TRBV2,many,TRBJ1-5,CASSAENSNQPQHF,TGTGCCAGCAGTGCAGAAAATAGCAATCAGCCCCAGCATTTT
TRBD1,TRBV3-1,NA,TRBJ2-5,CASSPGGTGRETQYF,TGTGCCAGCAGCCCCGGCGGGACAGGGCGGGAGACCCAGTACTTC
NA,TRBV5-1,many,TRBJ1-1,CASSLLQGQDTEAFF,TGCGCCAGCAGCCTCCTTCAGGGGCAGGACACTGAAGCTTTCTTT
NA,TRBV2,few,TRBJ2-7,CASKGGGAYEQYF,TGTGCCAGCAAAGGTGGAGGGGCCTACGAGCAGTACTTC
TRBD2,TRBV5-1,NA,TRBJ2-7,CASSARDYHYEQYF,TGCGCCAGCAGCGCCCGGGACTACCACTACGAGCAGTACTTC
NA,TRBV28,few,TRBJ1-1,CASSFLTNGEAFF,TGTGCCAGCAGTTTCCTGACGAACGGGGAAGCTTTCTTT
TRBD2,TRBV20-1,few,TRBJ2-7,CSFPGSGGRRRESIYEQYF,TGCAGTTTCCCCGGGAGCGGTGGGAGGCGGCGGGAGTCTATCTACGAGCAGTACTTC
TRBD2,TRBV20-1,many,TRBJ2-1,CSACGTSAGNEQFF,TGCAGTGCTTGTGGGACTAGCGCCGGGAATGAGCAGTTCTTC
NA,TRBV7-2,few,TRBJ2-1,CASSSGWNEQFF,TGTGCCAGCAGCTCAGGGTGGAATGAGCAGTTCTTC
NA,TRBV6-1,NA,TRBJ2-3,CASRRGGDLDTQYF,TGTGCCAGCAGACGAGGAGGGGATTTAGATACGCAGTATTTT
TRBD1,TRBV7-2,NA,TRBJ1-4,CASSPDRGGTNEKLFF,TGTGCCAGCAGCCCAGACAGGGGTGGGACTAATGAAAAACTGTTTTTT
NA,TRBV27,NA,TRBJ2-7,CTSSSEGPSYEQYF,TGTACCAGCAGTTCCGAGGGACCCTCCTACGAGCAGTACTTC
NA,TRBV7-8,few,TRBJ2-7,CASSLGTYLYEQYF,TGTGCCAGCAGCTTGGGGACATACCTCTACGAGCAGTACTTC
NA,TRBV12-3/TRBV12-4,many,TRBJ1-2,CASSGDSYGYTF,TGTGCCAGCAGTGGAGACAGCTATGGCTACACCTTC
NA,TRBV30,few,TRBJ2-6,CAWSRGSGANVLTF,TGTGCCTGGAGTCGGGGCTCTGGGGCCAACGTCCTGACTTTC
TRBD1,TRBV5-1,many,TRBJ2-2,CASEETGGTGELFF,TGCGCCAGCGAGGAGACAGGGGGGACCGGGGAGCTGTTTTTT
TRBD1,TRBV5-1,NA,TRBJ2-6,CASSQGTGGVPGANVLTF,TGCGCCAGCAGCCAAGGGACAGGGGGCGTACCTGGGGCCAACGTCCTGACTTTC